This T cell receptor beta chain was obtained from a study of T cells after yellow fever vaccination. This clonotype occurred a few times. TCRdb itself ran the 5' RACE reads through MiXCR, one entry per CDR3 protein. Among 500,000 to 650,000 distinct CDR3 sequences listed, roughly 12% were seen once. CDR3 size: 13 residues. CDR1 is KGHSH and CDR2 is LQKENI in the germline V gene. Trimming removed 2 bases at V and 6 bases at J, with 10 bases between. The receptor was derived from a man younger than 45 who received the YFV17D yellow fever vaccine. This material consisted of PBMCs, taken on the day of the yellow fever booster vaccination. The V and J genes are TRBV18 and TRBJ1-1; D is ambiguous. CDR3 protein: CASSPVAAPEAFF. The CDR3 DNA reads TGTGCCAGCTCACCAGTGGCAGCCCCTGAAGCTTTCTTT.